These 14 T cell receptor beta chains came from one sample sequenced in a study of low-dose radiotherapy and immunotherapy resistance in tumors. As for time point: after trial treatment. Treatment noted: LDRT plus nivolumab, ipilimumab, low-dose cyclophosphamide and aspirin (RACIN trial). With TRAV- and TRBV-specific primers, first-strand cDNA was made, covering the alpha and beta chains. For amplifying TCRs, the PCR ran for about 20 cycles with Phusion, which was used together with a constant-region primer and the adapter on the V primers. From the reads, TCRdb called clonotypes with MiXCR, one entry per CDR3 protein. The sample yields approximately 100,000 distinct CDR3 sequences, roughly 20% seen once. Specimen: PBMCs, collected after low-dose radiotherapy plus immunotherapy. The receptors were sampled from a male donor with prostate cancer.

This clonotype was recorded many times. The CDR3 DNA reads as TGCAGCGTTGAAGAACGGATCCTTTCGCAGGGGCAGTATTTT. Translated: CSVEERILSQGQYF. The chain uses TRBV29-1 and TRBJ2-3, with D possibly being TRBD1 (5 bases). This CDR3 has 14 residues. Germline V gives CDR1 SQVTM, CDR2 ANQGSEA. Trimming cost V 0 bases and J 11 bases, with 18 bases left between them.

This clonotype was recorded at least ten times. This chain links TRBV29-1 with TRBJ2-7; TRBD2 might be the D (6 bases). CDR1 is SQVTM and CDR2 is ANQGSEA in the germline V gene. This CDR3 region has 13 residues. Between the trimmed V and J ends, which lost 6 bases and 1 base, there was a span of 13 bases. CDR3 amino acids: CSVDEEGSYEQYF. The CDR3 coding sequence is TGCAGCGTGGACGAGGAGGGGTCCTACGAGCAGTACTTC.

This clonotype was observed many times. This rearrangement joins TRBV27 to TRBJ2-6; TRBD2 agrees at 7 bases. This CDR3 contains 14 residues. Trimming took 3 bases from V and 4 from J; bases not matched to a gene: 0. CDR1 is MNHEY, CDR2 SMNVEV, per germline (reference sequence). The DNA for the CDR3 is TGTGCCAGCAGTTTCGGGGGGGGGGCCAACGTCCTGACTTTC. It specifies CASSFGGGANVLTF.

The sample holds many counts of this clonotype. This chain uses TRBV7-9 with TRBJ1-2, with a weak D call TRBD1 (6 bases). The CDR3 is made up of 18 amino acids. Germline lookup yields CDR1 SEHNR and CDR2 FQNEAQ (reference sequence). V shed 3 bases and J shed 8 bases, with 28 bases lying between them. This chain's CDR3 is CASSFQLADSGGGLGYTF. The CDR3 nucleotides read TGTGCCAGCAGCTTCCAACTCGCGGACAGCGGGGGAGGACTGGGCTACACCTTC.

This clonotype was observed a single time. This chain links TRBV7-2 with TRBJ2-2; 12 bases fit TRBD2. This CDR3 contains 18 residues. The germline gives CDR1 SGHTA, CDR2 FQGNSA. The trim removed 3 bases at V and 4 bases at J, leaving 9 bases unmatched. The CDR3 sequence: CASSFTSGRRSGTGELFF. For the CDR3, the DNA is TGTGCCAGCAGCTTCACTAGCGGGAGGAGGTCGGGCACCGGGGAGCTGTTTTTT.

This clonotype was detected ten times or more. J is TRBJ1-1 and V is TRBV12-3 or TRBV12-4; D might be TRBD1 (5 bases). The CDR3 is 15 amino acids. V gave up 5 bases and J gave up 4 bases, with 17 bases separating them. Here the CDR3 DNA reads TGTGCCAGCAGTCCCGGTGGGGCCGAGGGCACTGAAGCTTTCTTT. Translated, it gives CASSPGGAEGTEAFF.

There are a few counts of this clonotype. The chain employs TRBV2 and TRBJ1-5; the D is unclear. Germline CDR1 SNHLY, CDR2 FYNNEI. The V end lost 11 bases, the J end lost 9 bases, and 23 bases lay between the germline ends. The CDR3 extends over 14 amino acids. This CDR3 reads CAGLGRILAGPQHF. Written as DNA, the CDR3 is TGTGCCGGGCTGGGCAGGATCCTAGCGGGGCCCCAGCATTTT.

The table lists this clonotype with a few counts. The chain links TRBV20-1 to TRBJ2-5; D is unclear. Germline assignment: CDR1 DFQATT and CDR2 SNEGSKA (reference sequence). The CDR3 has 11 amino acids. V lost 0 bases, J lost 8 bases, and 7 bases lay in between. CDR3 DNA: TGCAGTGCTAGAGATGGCCCTACCCAGTACTTC. It yields the protein CSARDGPTQYF.

Ten or more counts support this clonotype. This chain joins TRBV10-3 and TRBJ2-5; a possible D gene is TRBD2 (5 bases). V lost 9 bases, J lost 5 bases, and 16 bases lay in between. The CDR3 runs 13 residues. Germline-derived CDR1 and CDR2 are ENHRY and SYGVKD. The CDR3 is CAMAEGTRETQYF. The CDR3 bases are TGTGCCATGGCTGAGGGTACGCGGGAGACCCAGTACTTC.

This clonotype was observed many times. The J gene is TRBJ2-3, the V gene TRBV3-1, with D possibly matching TRBD1 (5 bases). Trimming pared 3 bases from V and 2 bases from J, leaving 12 bases between. Germline V gene sequence: CDR1 LGHDT, CDR2 YNNKEL (reference sequence). The CDR3 length is 15 residues. CDR3 in DNA: TGTGCCAGCAGCCATGTGGGGCCTTTCACAGATACGCAGTATTTT. Amino acid sequence: CASSHVGPFTDTQYF.

The table lists this clonotype with many counts. The gene calls are TRBV5-1 and TRBJ2-7, with D possibly TRBD2 on 6 matching bases. This CDR3 is built from 14 residues. From germline, CDR1 is SGHRS and CDR2 YFSETQ. V lost 4 bases and J lost 2, with 13 bases in between. CDR3 region: CASSTPGVPYEQYF. The CDR3 DNA reads TGCGCCAGCAGCACCCCGGGGGTCCCCTACGAGCAGTACTTC.

Many counts were recorded for this clonotype. This sequence joins TRBV20-1 and TRBJ1-1; tentatively, D is TRBD1 (5 bases). Germline values: CDR1 DFQATT, CDR2 SNEGSKA (reference sequence). V dropped 2 bases and J dropped 5 bases, with 15 bases sitting between them. This CDR3 comprises 14 residues. CDR3 amino acids: CSARLRGWGTEAFF. The DNA for the CDR3 is TGCAGTGCTAGACTGCGGGGCTGGGGGACTGAAGCTTTCTTT.

As to this clonotype: Compared with germline, one end of the junction differs, possibly owing to a read error. This rearrangement joins TRBV7-2 to TRBJ2-7, with D tentatively TRBD1 or TRBD2 (5 bases each). This CDR3 contains 17 residues. The germline V gene has CDR1 SGHTA and CDR2 FQGNSA. The CDR3 DNA sequence: TGTGCCAGCAGCTTAGAGGTGGGGGTTGTCAACTCCTATGAGCAGTACTTC. Translation gives CASSLEVGVVNSYEQYF.

This clonotype was seen many times. This sequence joins TRBV2 and TRBJ1-2, with 9 bases identical to TRBD1. Germline lookup yields CDR1 SNHLY and CDR2 FYNNEI. Trimming cost V 8 bases and J 7 bases; bases outside gene matches: 5. The CDR3 is 12 amino acids. In DNA, the CDR3 is TGTGCCAGCCGGGACAGGGTTGGTGGCTACACCTTC. Translation gives CASRDRVGGYTF.